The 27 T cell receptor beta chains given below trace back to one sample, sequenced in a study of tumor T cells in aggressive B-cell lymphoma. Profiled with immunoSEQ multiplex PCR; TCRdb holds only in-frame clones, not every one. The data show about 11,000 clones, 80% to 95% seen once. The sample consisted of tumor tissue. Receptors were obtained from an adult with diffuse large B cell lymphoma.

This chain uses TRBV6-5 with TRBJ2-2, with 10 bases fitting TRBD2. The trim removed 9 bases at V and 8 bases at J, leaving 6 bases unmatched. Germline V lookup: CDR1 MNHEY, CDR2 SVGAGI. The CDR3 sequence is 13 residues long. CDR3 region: CASRTSGGGELFF. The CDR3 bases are TGTGCCAGTCGGACTAGCGGAGGAGGGGAGCTGTTTTTT.

This chain's CDR3 is CASSLKRGEPAFTGELFF. Written as DNA, the CDR3 is TGTGCCAGCAGCTTAAAGCGGGGCGAACCGGCCTTCACCGGGGAGCTGTTTTTT. This chain connects TRBV7-2 to TRBJ2-2; 7 bases map to TRBD2. The CDR3 totals 18 residues. Germline V lookup: CDR1 SGHTA, CDR2 FQGNSA. The ends lost 2 bases at V and 4 bases at J; junction bases unmatched: 13.

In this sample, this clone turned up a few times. CDR3: CASSPEGNTIYF. The CDR3 nucleotides read TGTGCCAGCTCACCAGAGGGAAACACCATATATTTT. The chain couples TRBV18 to TRBJ1-3; the D is unclear. Trimming took off 2 bases at V and 4 bases at J, with 3 bases between the two ends. Per the germline V gene, CDR1 is KGHSH and CDR2 is LQKENI. This CDR3 is 12 amino acids long.

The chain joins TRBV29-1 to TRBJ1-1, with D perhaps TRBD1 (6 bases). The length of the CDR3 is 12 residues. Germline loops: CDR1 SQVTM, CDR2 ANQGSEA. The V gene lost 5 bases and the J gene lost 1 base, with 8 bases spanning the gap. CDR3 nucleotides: TGCAGCGTTCCGACAGGGAACACTGAAGCTTTCTTT. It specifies CSVPTGNTEAFF. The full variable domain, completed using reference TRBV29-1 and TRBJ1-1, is SAVISQKPSRDICQRGTSLTIQCQVDSQVTMMFWYRQQPGQSLTLIATANQGSEATYESGFVIDKFPISRPNLTFSTLTVSNMSPEDSSIYLCSVPTGNTEAFFGQGTRLTVV.

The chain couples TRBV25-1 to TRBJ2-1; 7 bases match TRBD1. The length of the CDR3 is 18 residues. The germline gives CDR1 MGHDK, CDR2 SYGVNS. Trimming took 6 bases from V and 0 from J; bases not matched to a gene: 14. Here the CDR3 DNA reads TGTGCCAGCAGACCACCCGAAGGGGGCCAGAGCTCCTACAATGAGCAGTTCTTC. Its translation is CASRPPEGGQSSYNEQFF.

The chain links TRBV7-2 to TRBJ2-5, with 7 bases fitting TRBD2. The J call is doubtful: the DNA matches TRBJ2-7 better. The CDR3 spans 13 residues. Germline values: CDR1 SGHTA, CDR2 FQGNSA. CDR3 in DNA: TGTGCCAGCAGACTAGCGAGTTCCTACGAGCAGTACTTC. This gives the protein CASRLASSYEQYF.

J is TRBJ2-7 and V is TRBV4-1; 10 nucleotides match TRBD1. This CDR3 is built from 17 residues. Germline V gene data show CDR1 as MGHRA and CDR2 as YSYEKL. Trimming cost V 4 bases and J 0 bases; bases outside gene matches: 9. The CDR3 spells CASSRMTGGGNSYEQYF. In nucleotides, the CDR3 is TGCGCCAGCAGCCGAATGACAGGGGGCGGGAACTCCTACGAGCAGTACTTC.

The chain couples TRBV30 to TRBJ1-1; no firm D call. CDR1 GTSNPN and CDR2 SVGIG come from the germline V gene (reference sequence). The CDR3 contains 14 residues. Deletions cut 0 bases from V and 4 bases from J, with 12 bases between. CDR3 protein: CAWSVGVRITEAFF. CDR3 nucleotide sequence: TGTGCCTGGAGTGTAGGAGTGCGCATCACTGAAGCTTTCTTT.

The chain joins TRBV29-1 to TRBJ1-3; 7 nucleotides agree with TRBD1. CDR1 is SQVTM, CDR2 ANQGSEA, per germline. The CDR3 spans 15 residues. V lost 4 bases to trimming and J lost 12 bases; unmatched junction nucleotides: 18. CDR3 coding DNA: TGCAGCGTTGTGCTGGGCGACAGGGCAAGGGACATCATATATTTT. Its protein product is CSVVLGDRARDIIYF.

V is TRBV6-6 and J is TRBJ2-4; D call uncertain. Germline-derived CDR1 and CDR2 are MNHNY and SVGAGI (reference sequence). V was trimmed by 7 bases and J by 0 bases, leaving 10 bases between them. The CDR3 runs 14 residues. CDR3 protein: CASTWSLAKNIQYF. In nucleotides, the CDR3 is TGTGCCAGCACGTGGAGCCTAGCCAAAAACATTCAGTACTTC.

CDR3 nucleotides: TGTGCCAGCAGCTTAGGGGGTAGCGACACCGGGGAGCTGTTTTTT. Translating it yields CASSLGGSDTGELFF. The genes are TRBV11-3 and TRBJ2-2; possibly TRBD2 for D (5 bases). V lost 1 base and J lost 3, with 9 bases in between. Germline CDR1 SGHNT, CDR2 YENEEA. The CDR3 is 15 amino acids.

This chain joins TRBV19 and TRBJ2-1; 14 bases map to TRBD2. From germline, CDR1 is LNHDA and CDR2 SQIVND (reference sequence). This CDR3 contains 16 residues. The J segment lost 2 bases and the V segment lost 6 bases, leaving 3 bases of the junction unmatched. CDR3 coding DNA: TGTGCCAGTAGCAGGACTAGCGGGGGGACCTACAATGAGCAGTTCTTC. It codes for CASSRTSGGTYNEQFF. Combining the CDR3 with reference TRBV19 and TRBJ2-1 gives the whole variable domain DGGITQSPKYLFRKEGQNVTLSCEQNLNHDAMYWYRQDPGQGLRLIYYSQIVNDFQKGDIAEGYSVSREKKESFPLTVTSAQKNPTAFYLCASSRTSGGTYNEQFFGPGTRLTVL.

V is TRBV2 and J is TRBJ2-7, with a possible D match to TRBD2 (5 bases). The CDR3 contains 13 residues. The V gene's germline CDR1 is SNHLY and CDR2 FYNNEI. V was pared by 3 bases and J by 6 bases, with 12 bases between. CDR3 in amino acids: CASSDRKGVEQYF. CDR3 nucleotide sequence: TGTGCCAGCAGTGATAGGAAGGGAGTCGAGCAGTACTTC.

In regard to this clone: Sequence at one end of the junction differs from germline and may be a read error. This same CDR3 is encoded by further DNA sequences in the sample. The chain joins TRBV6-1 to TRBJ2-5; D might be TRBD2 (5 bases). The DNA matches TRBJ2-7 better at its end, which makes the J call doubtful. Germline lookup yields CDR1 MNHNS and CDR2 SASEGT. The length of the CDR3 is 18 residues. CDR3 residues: CASSEARAWSAHSYEQYF. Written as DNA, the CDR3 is TGTGCCAGTAGTGAAGCGCGGGCCTGGTCAGCCCACTCCTACGAGCAGTACTTC.

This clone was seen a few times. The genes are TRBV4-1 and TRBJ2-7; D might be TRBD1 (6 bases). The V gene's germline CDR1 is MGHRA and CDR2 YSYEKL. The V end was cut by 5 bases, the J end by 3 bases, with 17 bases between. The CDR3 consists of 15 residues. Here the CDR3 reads CASSERLIGGYEQYF. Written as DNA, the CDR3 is TGCGCCAGCAGCGAAAGGCTCATAGGGGGCTACGAGCAGTACTTC.

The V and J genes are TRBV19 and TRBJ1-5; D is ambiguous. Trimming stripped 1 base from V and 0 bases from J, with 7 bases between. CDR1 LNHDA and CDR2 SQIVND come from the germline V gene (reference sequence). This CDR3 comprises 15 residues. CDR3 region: CASSIGENSNQPQHF. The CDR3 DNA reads TGTGCCAGTAGTATAGGAGAGAATAGCAATCAGCCCCAGCATTTT.

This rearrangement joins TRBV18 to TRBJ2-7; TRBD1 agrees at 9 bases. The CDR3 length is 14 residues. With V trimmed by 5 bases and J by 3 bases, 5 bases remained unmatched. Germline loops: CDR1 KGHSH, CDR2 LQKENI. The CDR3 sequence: CASSSGTGHYEQYF. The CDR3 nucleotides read TGTGCCAGCTCATCAGGGACAGGGCACTACGAGCAGTACTTC.

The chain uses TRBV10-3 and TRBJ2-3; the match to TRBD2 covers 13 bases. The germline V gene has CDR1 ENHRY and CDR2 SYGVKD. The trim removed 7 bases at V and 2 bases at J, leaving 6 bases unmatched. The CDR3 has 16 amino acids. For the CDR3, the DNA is TGTGCCATCAAGCAGGGACTAGCGGGGAACACAGATACGCAGTATTTT. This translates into CAIKQGLAGNTDTQYF.

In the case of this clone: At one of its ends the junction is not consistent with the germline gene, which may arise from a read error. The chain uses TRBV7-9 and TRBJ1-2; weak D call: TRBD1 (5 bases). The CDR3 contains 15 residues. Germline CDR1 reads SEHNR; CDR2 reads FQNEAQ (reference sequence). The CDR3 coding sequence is TGTGCCAGCAGTTTAGGCAGGGCAAACGCCTATGGCTACACCTTC. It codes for CASSLGRANAYGYTF.

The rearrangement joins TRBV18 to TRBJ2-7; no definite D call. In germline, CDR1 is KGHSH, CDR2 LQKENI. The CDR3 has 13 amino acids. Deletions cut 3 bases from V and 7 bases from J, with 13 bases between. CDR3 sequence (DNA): TGTGCCAGCTCACCGCCAACAGACGTGGAGCAGTACTTC. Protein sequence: CASSPPTDVEQYF.

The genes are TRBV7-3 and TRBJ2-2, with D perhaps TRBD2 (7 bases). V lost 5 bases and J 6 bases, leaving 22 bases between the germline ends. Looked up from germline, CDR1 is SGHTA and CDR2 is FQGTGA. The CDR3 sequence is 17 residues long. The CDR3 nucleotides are TGTGCCAGCAGCACGGGGGGCAACGAAGGGATTGCCGGGGAGCTGTTTTTT. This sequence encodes CASSTGGNEGIAGELFF. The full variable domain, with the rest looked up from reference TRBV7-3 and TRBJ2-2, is GAGVSQTPSNKVTEKGKYVELRCDPISGHTALYWYRQSLGQGPEFLIYFQGTGAADDSGLPNDRFFAVRPEGSVSTLKIQRTERGDSAVYLCASSTGGNEGIAGELFFGEGSRLTVL.

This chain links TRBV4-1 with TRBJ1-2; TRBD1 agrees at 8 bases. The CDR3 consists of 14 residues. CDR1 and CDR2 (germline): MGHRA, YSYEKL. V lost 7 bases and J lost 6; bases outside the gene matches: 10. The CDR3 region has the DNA TGCGCCAGCACCTACGGTACAGGGGGACATGGCTACACCTTC. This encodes CASTYGTGGHGYTF.

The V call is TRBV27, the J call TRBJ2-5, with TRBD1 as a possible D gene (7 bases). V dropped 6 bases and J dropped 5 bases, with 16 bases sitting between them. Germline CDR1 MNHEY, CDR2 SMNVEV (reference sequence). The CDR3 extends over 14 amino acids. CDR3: CASRSRGRGETQYF. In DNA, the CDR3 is TGTGCCAGCAGATCGCGGGGCAGGGGGGAGACCCAGTACTTC.

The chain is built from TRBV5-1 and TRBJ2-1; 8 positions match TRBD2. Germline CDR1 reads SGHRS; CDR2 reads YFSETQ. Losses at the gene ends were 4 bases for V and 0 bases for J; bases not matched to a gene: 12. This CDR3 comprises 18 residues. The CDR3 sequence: CASSLRVSGASSYNEQFF. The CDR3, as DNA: TGCGCCAGCAGCCTCCGGGTTAGCGGGGCCAGCTCCTACAATGAGCAGTTCTTC. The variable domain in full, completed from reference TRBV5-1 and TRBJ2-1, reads KAGVTQTPRYLIKTRGQQVTLSCSPISGHRSVSWYQQTPGQGLQFLFEYFSETQRNKGNFPGRFSGRQFSNSRSEMNVSTLELGDSALYLCASSLRVSGASSYNEQFFGPGTRLTVL.

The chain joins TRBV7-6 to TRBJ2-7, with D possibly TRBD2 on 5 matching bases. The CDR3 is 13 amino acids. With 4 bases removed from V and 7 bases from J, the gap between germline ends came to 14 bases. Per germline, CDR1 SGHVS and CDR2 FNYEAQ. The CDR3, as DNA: TGTGCCAGCAGCTCAGGAACTACTAGGGAGCAGTACTTC. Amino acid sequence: CASSSGTTREQYF.

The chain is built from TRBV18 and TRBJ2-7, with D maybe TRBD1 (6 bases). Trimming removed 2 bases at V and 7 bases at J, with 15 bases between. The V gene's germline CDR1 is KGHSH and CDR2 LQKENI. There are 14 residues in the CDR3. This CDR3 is CASSPGRTAFEQYF. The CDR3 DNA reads TGTGCCAGCTCACCAGGGCGGACAGCTTTTGAGCAGTACTTC.

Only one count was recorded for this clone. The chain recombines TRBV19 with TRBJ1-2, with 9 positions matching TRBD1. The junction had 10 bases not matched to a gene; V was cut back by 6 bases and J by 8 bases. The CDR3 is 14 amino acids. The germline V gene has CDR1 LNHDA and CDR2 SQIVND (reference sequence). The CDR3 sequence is CASRMETGGRGYTF. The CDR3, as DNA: TGTGCCAGTAGAATGGAGACAGGGGGTCGGGGCTACACCTTC. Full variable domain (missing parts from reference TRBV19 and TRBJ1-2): DGGITQSPKYLFRKEGQNVTLSCEQNLNHDAMYWYRQDPGQGLRLIYYSQIVNDFQKGDIAEGYSVSREKKESFPLTVTSAQKNPTAFYLCASRMETGGRGYTFGSGTRLTVV.